The rows below give T cell receptor beta chains drawn from one sample of a study of blood T cell repertoires in COVID-19. Profiled with immunoSEQ multiplex PCR; TCRdb holds only in-frame clones, not every one. Here the sample spans 200,000 to 250,000 clones, around 90% being singletons. Sequencing was carried out using PBMCs or T cells enriched from blood (not recorded which). The receptors were sampled from a man aged 25 to 40 who had been exposed to COVID-19. Each CDR3 is given with its conserved first and last residue. The D gene is left open where the match is weak. Size is omitted from some rows. Given values are once, few, many or a class for expanded clones.

-,-,TRBV4-1,18,TRBJ1-1,CASSQEPMGRELDTEAFF,TGCGCCAGCAGCCAAGAGCCGATGGGAAGGGAGCTGGACACTGAAGCTTTCTTT
-,TRBD1,TRBV2,16,TRBJ1-2,CASISPGYRGLYGYTF,TGTGCGAGCATTAGCCCTGGGTACAGGGGACTCTATGGCTACACCTTC
-,-,TRBV18,13,TRBJ1-1,CASSREGDTEAFF,TGTGCCAGCTCACGAGAGGGGGACACTGAAGCTTTCTTT
-,-,TRBV3-1/TRBV3-2,15,TRBJ1-5,CASSQDKRSNQPQHF,TGTGCCAGCAGCCAAGATAAACGGTCGAATCAGCCCCAGCATTTT
-,-,TRBV11-2,14,TRBJ1-6,CASSHEPPGSPLHF,TGTGCCAGCAGCCATGAACCACCGGGTTCACCCCTCCACTTT
-,-,TRBV4-2,15,TRBJ2-3,CASTERGGRTDTQYF,TGTGCCAGCACGGAAAGGGGGGGCCGCACAGATACGCAGTATTTT
-,-,TRBV29-1,11,TRBJ2-7,CSGGHPDEQYF,TGCAGCGGCGGACATCCGGACGAGCAGTACTTC
-,TRBD1,TRBV4-1,20,TRBJ2-3,CASSHRPGTGGVPSTDTQYF,TGCGCCAGCAGCCACCGCCCCGGGACAGGGGGGGTTCCTAGCACAGATACGCAGTATTTT
-,-,TRBV28,12,TRBJ1-3,CASRYSGNTIYF,TGTGCCAGCAGATACTCTGGAAACACCATATATTTT
-,-,TRBV7-3,15,TRBJ2-3,CASSLGLSFGDTQYF,TGTGCCAGCAGCCTGGGACTTTCCTTTGGGGATACGCAGTATTTT
-,-,TRBV29-1,14,TRBJ2-3,CSVEVFISTDTQYF,TGCAGCGTTGAAGTATTTATTAGCACAGATACGCAGTATTTT
-,-,TRBV15,14,TRBJ2-7,CATSAQEGASEQYF,TGTGCCACCAGCGCCCAGGAAGGGGCGTCCGAGCAGTACTTC
-,-,TRBV6-5,16,TRBJ1-4,CASSYSAGAANEKLFF,TGTGCCAGCAGTTACAGTGCGGGCGCGGCTAATGAAAAACTGTTTTTT
-,-,TRBV15,16,TRBJ1-1,CATSRDASGGNTEAFF,TGTGCCACCAGCAGAGATGCATCCGGGGGGAACACTGAAGCTTTCTTT
-,TRBD1,TRBV4-2,15,TRBJ1-5,CASSQVGRGLEPQHF,TGTGCCAGCAGCCAAGTGGGCAGGGGGCTTGAGCCCCAGCATTTT
-,TRBD1,TRBV19,15,TRBJ1-3,CASSTTGESGNTIYF,TGTGCCAGTAGTACAACAGGGGAATCTGGAAACACCATATATTTT
once,TRBD1,TRBV5-6,16,TRBJ1-2,CASSAPSRGRGYGYTF,TGTGCCAGCAGCGCGCCAAGCAGGGGGCGCGGCTATGGCTACACCTTC
-,TRBD1,TRBV25-1,16,TRBJ1-1,CASSGQGQAVNTEAFF,TGTGCCAGCAGTGGTCAAGGACAGGCCGTAAACACTGAAGCTTTCTTT
-,TRBD1,TRBV6-5,14,TRBJ1-1,CASSSRQGRTEAFF,TGTGCCAGCAGTTCCCGACAGGGGAGGACTGAAGCTTTCTTT
-,TRBD2,TRBV29-1,13,TRBJ2-1,CSVPGLAGNEQFF,TGCAGCGTTCCTGGACTAGCGGGAAATGAGCAGTTCTTC
few,TRBD1,TRBV4-1,18,TRBJ1-1,CASSQDPGTAVMNTEAFF,TGCGCCAGCAGCCAAGATCCCGGGACAGCTGTGATGAACACTGAAGCTTTCTTT
-,TRBD1,TRBV15,16,TRBJ2-2,CATSRDLGQGSGELFF,TGTGCCACCAGCAGAGATCTCGGACAGGGCTCCGGGGAGCTGTTTTTT
-,TRBD2,TRBV18,18,TRBJ2-2,CASSPPVGLAENTGELFF,TGTGCCAGCTCACCACCGGTGGGACTAGCGGAGAACACCGGGGAGCTGTTTTTT
-,-,TRBV11-3,13,TRBJ2-2,CASSSQVTGELFF,TGTGCCAGCAGCTCCCAGGTCACCGGGGAGCTGTTTTTT
-,-,TRBV3-1/TRBV3-2,16,TRBJ2-1,CASSQEGGGWIGEQFF,TGTGCCAGCAGCCAAGAGGGTGGAGGGTGGATCGGTGAGCAGTTCTTC
-,-,TRBV30,13,TRBJ1-1,CAWNRREGTEAFF,TGTGCCTGGAACCGCAGGGAAGGTACTGAAGCTTTCTTT
-,TRBD2,TRBV6-5,13,TRBJ2-5,CASSLGSGETQYF,TGTGCCAGCAGTTTGGGTAGCGGGGAGACCCAGTACTTC
-,TRBD2,TRBV4-1,19,TRBJ2-3,CASSQDWLAGGTSTDTQYF,TGCGCCAGCAGCCAAGATTGGCTAGCGGGGGGGACTAGCACAGATACGCAGTATTTT
-,-,TRBV4-2,16,TRBJ2-2,CASSQGAGVGAGELFF,TGTGCCAGCAGCCAAGGAGCCGGGGTGGGCGCCGGGGAGCTGTTTTTT
-,TRBD2,TRBV9,16,TRBJ2-4,CASSVGVSGTKNIQYF,TGTGCCAGCAGCGTAGGAGTTAGCGGGACCAAAAACATTCAGTACTTC
-,TRBD1,TRBV18,15,TRBJ2-7,CASSPPGQGGYEQYF,TGTGCCAGCTCACCACCCGGACAGGGGGGTTACGAGCAGTACTTC
few,TRBD1,TRBV9,15,TRBJ1-6,CASSGRGQIDSPLHF,TGTGCCAGCAGCGGCCGGGGACAGATTGATTCACCCCTCCACTTT
-,-,TRBV6-2/TRBV6-3,15,TRBJ2-5,CASSPTRDSGETQYF,TGTGCCAGCAGTCCAACCCGGGACTCTGGGGAGACCCAGTACTTC
once,TRBD1,TRBV5-4,20,TRBJ2-3,CASSLRGPRKDLTRIDTQYF,TGTGCCAGCAGCTTGAGGGGGCCCCGTAAGGATCTCACTCGAATCGATACGCAGTATTTT
-,TRBD2,TRBV11-2,15,TRBJ2-1,CASSPRERGGVEQFF,TGTGCCAGCAGCCCCCGGGAGCGGGGGGGCGTTGAGCAGTTCTTC